The 4 T cell receptor beta chains below were found in one sample sequenced in a study of Tregs in tolerant kidney transplant recipients. Repertoires were generated with immunoSEQ multiplex PCR, while TCRdb's copy carries only in-frame clones and drops some. The sample contains roughly 18,000 clones, 82% of which appear only once. The specimen sequenced was Tregs from blood. The source of these receptors is a human donor in good health.

The chain links TRBV14 to TRBJ2-6; the D gene is possibly TRBD1 (5 bases). Trimming left V 4 bases short and J 2 bases short, with 9 bases between. CDR1 and CDR2 (germline): SGHDN, FVKESK. The CDR3 has 15 amino acids. As DNA, the CDR3 is TGTGCCAGCAGCCCGACAGCAGCTGGGGCCAACGTCCTGACTTTC. Residues: CASSPTAAGANVLTF. The variable domain in full, with the rest retrieved from reference TRBV14 and TRBJ2-6, is EAGVTQFPSHSVIEKGQTVTLRCDPISGHDNLYWYRRVMGKEIKFLLHFVKESKQDESGMPNNRFLAERTGGTYSTLKVQPAELEDSGVYFCASSPTAAGANVLTFGAGSRLTVL.

This chain uses TRBV9 with TRBJ2-1; a possible D gene is TRBD1 (6 bases). This CDR3 comprises 14 residues. Germline-derived CDR1 and CDR2 are SGDLS and YYNGEE. Trimming cost V 2 bases and J 3 bases, with 9 bases left between them. For the CDR3, the DNA is TGTGCCAGCAGCGTTGACAGGTTCTACAATGAGCAGTTCTTC. Translating gives CASSVDRFYNEQFF.

The rearrangement links TRBV6-6 to TRBJ1-1; D is possibly TRBD1 (6 bases). Trimming left V 6 bases short and J 1 base short, with 12 bases between. Looked up from germline, CDR1 is MNHNY and CDR2 is SVGAGI (reference sequence). This CDR3 is 14 amino acids long. CDR3 loop: CASRAGGPNTEAFF. CDR3 nucleotides: TGTGCCAGCAGGGCGGGGGGGCCGAACACTGAAGCTTTCTTT.

The chain combines TRBV19 with TRBJ2-1; D might be TRBD1 or TRBD2, each matching 7 bases. Looked up from germline, CDR1 is LNHDA and CDR2 is SQIVND (reference sequence). V dropped 6 bases and J dropped 8 bases, with 14 bases sitting between them. This CDR3 is 13 amino acids long. CDR3 in amino acids: CASRPQGGYEQFF. The CDR3 nucleotides are TGTGCCAGTAGGCCGCAGGGGGGGTATGAGCAGTTCTTC.